This T cell receptor beta chain was identified during a study of T cell responses to AZD1222 COVID-19 vaccine. Overall study context: Pooling was applied to second doses at about 4 or about 12 weeks.

Clones were read by immunoSEQ multiplex PCR, and TCRdb kept only the in-frame ones, dropping some. This table holds 90,000 to 150,000 clones, over 75% found once. This CDR3 comprises 17 residues. CDR1 is LGHNA and CDR2 is YNFKEQ in the germline V gene. V trimming: 3 bases; J trimming: 0 bases; junction bases outside the gene matches: 7. Study conclusions and caveats: Seropositive status at baseline applied to only five or six AZD1222 recipients. The reported proportion of spike-specific TCRs targeting unmutated variant regions was nearly half.

This clone was counted once. The antigen remains undetermined. V and J are TRBV4-2 and TRBJ1-3; 8 nucleotides agree with TRBD1. This TCR was recovered from an adult in good health. This specimen consisted of peripheral blood, obtained on day 0 of AZD1222 vaccination. DNA of the CDR3: TGTGCCAGCAGCCAGGCGGACAGGGACTACTCTGGAAACACCATATATTTT. This codes for CASSQADRDYSGNTIYF.